This TCR beta chain was sequenced during a study of CD8+ T cells in alopecia areata. Study in general: The drug, oral tofacitinib, was given to treated patients at 5 to 10 mg twice daily.

CDR1 is SGHAT and CDR2 is FQNNGV in the germline V gene. The CDR3 totals 16 residues. Trimming stripped 6 bases from V and 4 bases from J, with 22 bases between. This clone has a handful of counts. Antigen: not known. Treatment noted: oral pan-JAK inhibitor, 5-10 mg twice daily. Findings of the study overall: In blood and scalp, many expanded lesional clones persisted during tofacitinib.

Reverse transcribed after extraction, RNA yielded cDNA as the sequencing template. TCRdb's copy holds only in-frame clones and misses some; the assay was immunoSEQ multiplex PCR. The table records some 180,000 clones, approximately 50% of them present only once. The material was CD8+ T cells sorted from blood, obtained at week 52, from a patient treated with tofacitinib. This receptor was taken from a human donor with alopecia areata. This chain connects TRBV11-2 to TRBJ2-7; D is unclear. The CDR3 DNA follows: TGTGCCAGCAGTTGGGCCCCGTCCGATGGGCCTTACGAGCAGTACTTC. Its protein is CASSWAPSDGPYEQYF.